Included here is one T cell receptor (beta chain) sequence, with context. What it recognizes is unknown. The sample comes from a study of post-analysis software for immune sequencing data. Study-level information: Patients had relapsing-remitting, secondary progressive or progressive-relapsing multiple sclerosis; some lacked subtype.

TCR beta cDNA libraries had unique molecular identifiers. cDNA molecules numbering around 450,000 came from approximately 1 to 10 million T cells. TCRdb recomputed calls from the PCR reads with MiXCR, one row per CDR3 protein. The data show fewer than 850,000 distinct CDR3 sequences, roughly 29% seen once. Study findings and constraints: When the samples were clustered directly with F measure, those that had been prepared in the same batch showed strong co-clustering. Normalized Chao1 diversity was significantly lower in multiple sclerosis patients than in controls.

The receptor's source is a girl aged 10-17 years with multiple sclerosis. Sample: blood.

CDR3 coding DNA: TGTGCCAGCAGTTACCCCAGGACAGGCAAGGTGGGCACTGAAGCTTTCTTT. Its translation: CASSYPRTGKVGTEAFF. The chain combines TRBV6-6 with TRBJ1-1, with 7 bases that match TRBD1. The V gene end was trimmed by 2 bases and the J gene end by 4 bases; junction bases not matched to a gene: 13. CDR3 length: 17 residues. Germline CDR1 MNHNY, CDR2 SVGAGI (reference sequence).